This T cell receptor (beta chain) was documented in a study of blood T cell repertoires in COVID-19. Study at large: COVID-19 samples, acute and convalescent, were from the United States, Italy and Spain. Sources were T cells, B-cell-depleted T cells, or PBMCs; the material itself was cDNA or gDNA.

Authors' data handling: Estimation of nucleated cell counts relied on the amplification of reference gene primers. Assay used: immunoSEQ multiplex PCR; TCRdb lists only in-frame clones, some missing. That table is the source of V, J and clone size, and D and trimming were worked out from the DNA. The repertoire includes tens of thousands of clones, more than 75% of them detected once, and roughly 7.4% sits in the top ten. Sequencing was performed on peripheral blood. The sequence derives from a human donor in a cohort sampled during active COVID-19.

This CDR3 reads CASSRDRQTLWGYTF. The CDR3 nucleotides are TGTGCCAGCAGTAGGGACAGGCAGACCCTATGGGGCTACACCTTC. The chain couples TRBV6-6 to TRBJ1-2; 8 bases map to TRBD1. This CDR3 has 15 amino acids. V gave up 5 bases and J gave up 8 bases; unmatched junction bases: 13. CDR1 is MNHNY and CDR2 is SVGAGI in the germline V gene (reference sequence).